The rows below give T cell receptor beta chains drawn from one sample of a study of shared clonotypes between healthy human individuals. Assay: immunoSEQ multiplex PCR; the TCRdb copy retains only in-frame clones and omits some. The sample carries about 2.1 million clones, 90% to 95% recorded once. Sequencing input: naive CD8+ T cells from PBMCs. Receptor source: a man younger than 30 in good health. Some clones in this sample may be carry-over from other donors' samples. The CDR3 runs from the conserved cysteine through the conserved F or W. A D gene is named only where the DNA matches it firmly. Rows give clone size only sometimes, using once, few, many, or a class for an expanded clone.

size,V,D,CDR3
NA,TRBV4-3,TRBD2,CASSQDWASGVSYEQYF
NA,TRBV25-1,NA,CASSIKEGRRNTGELFF
NA,TRBV15,NA,CATRYRDGGNQPQHF
NA,TRBV28,TRBD2,CASSLLAGGIDEQFF
NA,TRBV9,NA,CASSETAGANVLTF
NA,TRBV9,TRBD2,CASSFSGRAGEQFF
NA,TRBV9,TRBD2,CASSVDGGSSYEQYF
NA,TRBV29-1,NA,CSVELSQGIVYEQYF
NA,TRBV6-5,NA,CASSYRTRREKLFF
NA,TRBV4-1,NA,CASSQGASNYNEQFF
NA,TRBV6-1,NA,CASSEPVSTDTQYF
once,TRBV9,NA,CASSAGGSSYEQYF
NA,TRBV10-3,TRBD1,CAISESRRAGGTNTEAFF
NA,TRBV6-5,TRBD1,CASRPDRVNEKLFF
NA,TRBV7-9,TRBD2,CASGPGLGTNEQFF
NA,TRBV13,TRBD2,CASGGGGTDTQYF
NA,TRBV9,NA,CASSVGPATYEQYF
NA,TRBV29-1,NA,CSVAGLTPYNEQFF
NA,TRBV7-3,NA,CASSLNRLRGNTGELFF
NA,TRBV18,TRBD2,CASSLNTGTKNEQYF
NA,TRBV9,NA,CASKARDNYNEQFF
once,TRBV6-1,TRBD1,CASRDRGKEQYF
NA,TRBV6-5,TRBD1,CASRLGTGENNEQFF
NA,TRBV7-9,NA,CASSLDQYWLEQFF
NA,TRBV7-9,NA,CASSPVGEMMNTEAFF
few,TRBV13,NA,CASSLGQPEAFF
NA,TRBV10-3,NA,CAISAGRESLSYEQYF
NA,TRBV29-1,TRBD2,CSVEGLAFQETQYF
NA,TRBV7-6,TRBD1,CASSLRQGAYEQFF
NA,TRBV11-2,TRBD1,CASSLVPGGQYEQYF
NA,TRBV6-4,NA,CASSDAWGDEQFF